One TCR beta chain is described in this entry. Its antigen is currently unknown. The data originate from a study of T cell responses to AZD1222 COVID-19 vaccine. Regarding the study as a whole: The reported proportion of spike-specific TCRs targeting unmutated variant regions was nearly half.

TCRdb's table, derived via immunoSEQ multiplex PCR, lists solely in-frame clones and lacks some. The profile covers 90,000 to 150,000 clones, with 80% to 90% appearing a single time and roughly 1.1% taken by the ten largest. With 4 bases removed from V and 3 bases from J, the gap between germline ends came to 6 bases. Germline V lookup: CDR1 MGHRA, CDR2 YSYEKL. The CDR3 covers 13 residues. The sequencing here drew on peripheral blood, taken on day 0 of AZD1222 vaccination. The genes are TRBV4-1 and TRBJ2-2; D might be TRBD1 or TRBD2, each matching 5 bases. This clonotype was sampled from an adult in good health. CDR3 sequence (DNA): TGCGCCAGCAGCCTGGGGGACACCGGGGAGCTGTTTTTT. This gives the protein CASSLGDTGELFF.